Below, one T cell receptor beta chain is given with its context. Authors' methods: Reference gene primer amplification gave estimated nucleated cell counts. Assay used: immunoSEQ multiplex PCR; TCRdb lists only in-frame clones, some missing. V, J and clone size were drawn from that table, and D and trimming were deduced from the DNA. The sample lists 110,000 to 150,000 clones, roughly four fifths occurring once. The sample originates from a study of blood T cell repertoires in COVID-19. About the research overall: Acute and convalescent COVID-19 samples came from the United States, Italy and Spain. From T cells, B-cell-depleted T cells, or PBMCs came the material, which was cDNA or gDNA.

The trim removed 4 bases at V and 7 bases at J, leaving 9 bases unmatched. Germline values: CDR1 LGHDT, CDR2 YNNKEL (reference sequence). The CDR3 loop spans 14 amino acids. This chain connects TRBV3-1 (or the pseudogene TRBV3-2) to TRBJ2-7, with TRBD1 matching 8 bases. The sequencing sample was made of peripheral blood. This clonotype was sampled from a human donor in a cohort sampled during active COVID-19. The CDR3 loop reads CASSPDRATEEQYF. The DNA for the CDR3 is TGTGCCAGCAGCCCGGACAGGGCCACAGAAGAGCAGTACTTC.